This T cell receptor beta chain was retrieved from a study of T cells after yellow fever vaccination. Study-wide points: There was a possibility that FACS-sorted repertoires contained abundant clonotypes contaminating from the bulk population. Compared with primary, the secondary response was weaker and peaked at day 5, not 15. Reappearance after the booster was seen for most primary-vaccination clones, at 96% CD4 and about 90% CD8.

UMIs and a universal primer site were added when TCR cDNA was made by 5'RACE template switching. TCRdb re-derived calls from the 5' RACE reads in MiXCR, one entry per CDR3 protein. The table has under 250,000 distinct CDR3 sequences, less than 8.5% seen once. The CDR3 contains 14 residues. V was shortened by 0 bases and J by 5 bases, with 9 bases between the two germline ends. CDR1 SGHNT and CDR2 YYREEE come from the germline V gene (reference sequence). This clonotype showed up just a few times. Its target is unknown. The source of this sequence is a man under 40 who received the YFV17D yellow fever vaccine. The material sequenced was CD4+ T cells sorted from PBMCs, taken 15 days after the yellow fever booster vaccination. The chain links TRBV5-4 to TRBJ1-3; D unresolved. The CDR3 region is CASSLVGLRNTIYF. The CDR3 nucleotides are TGTGCCAGCAGCTTGGTAGGCTTGCGAAACACCATATATTTT. The entire variable domain, with the rest obtained from reference TRBV5-4 and TRBJ1-3, is as follows: ETGVTQSPTHLIKTRGQQVTLRCSSQSGHNTVSWYQQALGQGPQFIFQYYREEENGRGNFPPRFSGLQFPNYSSELNVNALELDDSALYLCASSLVGLRNTIYFGEGSWLTVV.